The 9 T cell receptor beta chains in this list originate from one sample, sequenced in a study of cytomegalovirus exposure and HLA in healthy donors. PCR was performed using 60 Vbeta and 13 Jbeta primers. The method was immunoSEQ multiplex PCR; TCRdb's version includes in-frame clones alone and lacks a portion of them. The sample has some 180,000 clones, around 75% seen once. Sample: PBMCs. These receptors were taken from a male donor in good health and CMV-seronegative.

The J gene is TRBJ2-1, the V gene TRBV4-2; 7 nucleotides line up with TRBD1. Per the germline V gene, CDR1 is LGHNA and CDR2 is YNFKEQ. CDR3 size: 16 residues. The junction had 8 bases not matched to a gene; V was cut back by 0 bases and J by 6 bases. DNA of the CDR3: TGTGCCAGCAGCCAAGATACAGGGGCTAAGTTCAATGAGCAGTTCTTC. This codes for CASSQDTGAKFNEQFF.

This chain's CDR3 is CASSFLNEQYF. In DNA form, the CDR3 reads TGTGCCAGCAGCTTTCTCAACGAGCAGTACTTC. V is TRBV7-9 and J is TRBJ2-5; D ambiguous. The assigned J gene may be wrong: the sequence end matches TRBJ2-7 better. Germline-derived CDR1 and CDR2 are SEHNR and FQNEAQ (reference sequence). The CDR3 loop spans 11 amino acids.

The V call is TRBV6-5, the J call TRBJ1-2, with TRBD1 as a possible D gene (5 bases). Trimming took 3 bases from V and 2 from J, leaving 16 bases between them. The germline gives CDR1 MNHEY, CDR2 SVGAGI. CDR3 length: 16 amino acids. The DNA for the CDR3 is TGTGCCAGCAGTTATAGGCTCTCAGGGCCAAACTATGGCTACACCTTC. Translated: CASSYRLSGPNYGYTF.

The chain has TRBV7-8 and TRBJ2-7, with 8 bases fitting TRBD1. Germline CDR1 is SGHVS and CDR2 is FQNEAQ. J lost 3 bases, V lost 4 bases, and 2 bases had no gene match. The CDR3 consists of 13 residues. The CDR3 region is CASSWGQVYEQYF. The CDR3 nucleotides read TGTGCCAGCAGCTGGGGACAGGTCTACGAGCAGTACTTC.

With regard to this clone: One junction end does not reproduce the germline sequence, and a read error may be involved. The V gene is TRBV6-1, the J gene TRBJ1-1, with D unresolved. CDR1 is MNHNS and CDR2 is SASEGT in the germline V gene. The CDR3 has 15 residues. For the CDR3, the DNA is TGTGCCAGCGGTGAAGGAACTTCATCGAACACTGAAGCTTTCTTT. Residues: CASGEGTSSNTEAFF.

This chain connects TRBV6-1 to TRBJ1-2; 7 bases align to TRBD1. Germline loops: CDR1 MNHNS, CDR2 SASEGT. With V trimmed by 6 bases and J by 3 bases, 4 bases remained unmatched. This CDR3 comprises 13 residues. The CDR3 sequence: CASRPGTDYGYTF. The CDR3 DNA sequence: TGTGCCAGCAGACCCGGGACAGACTATGGCTACACCTTC.

This clone has just a few counts. The chain carries TRBV5-4 and TRBJ2-7; 10 bases map to TRBD1. With V trimmed by 4 bases and J by 1 base, 2 bases remained unmatched. Germline loops: CDR1 SGHNT, CDR2 YYREEE (reference sequence). This CDR3 has 14 amino acids. The CDR3 DNA reads as TGTGCCAGCAGCCGGGACAGGGGATCCTACGAGCAGTACTTC. Its translation: CASSRDRGSYEQYF.

The chain employs TRBV9 and TRBJ2-7; D might be TRBD2 (6 bases). Deletions cut 4 bases from V and 5 bases from J, with 19 bases between. Per the germline V gene, CDR1 is SGDLS and CDR2 is YYNGEE. This CDR3 has 15 amino acids. CDR3 coding DNA: TGTGCCAGCAGCCTCAGCTCGGAGGGCGGCAACGAGCAGTACTTC. Translated, it gives CASSLSSEGGNEQYF.

This clone was seen more than once but under ten times. The gene calls are TRBV6-5 and TRBJ2-7; D possibly corresponds to TRBD1 (6 bases). CDR3 length: 14 residues. In germline, CDR1 is MNHEY, CDR2 SVGAGI. The V gene lost 0 bases and the J gene lost 3 bases, with 9 bases spanning the gap. The CDR3 loop reads CASSYSTGYYEQYF. For the CDR3, the DNA is TGTGCCAGCAGTTACTCGACAGGTTACTACGAGCAGTACTTC.